A selection of T cell receptor beta chains follows, all from one sample in a study of T cell changes during pregnancy in multiple sclerosis. Sequencing used immunoSEQ multiplex PCR; TCRdb keeps in-frame clones, though not all of them. The sample lists around 31,000 clones, 90% occurring once. The sequenced sample was CD8+ T cells from peripheral blood mononuclear cells, obtained in the second trimester of pregnancy. The receptors were sampled from a female donor with multiple sclerosis, enrolled in a pregnancy study. Each CDR3 is given with its conserved first and last residue. Fields, in order: J gene, V gene, D gene, clone size, CDR3 DNA, CDR3 protein. D genes are given only for firm matches. Not all rows give a size; the values are once, few, many and, for expanded clones, a class.

>TRBJ1-6|TRBV5-1|TRBD1|.
TGCGCCAGCAGCTTGGGACAGGGTAATTCACCCCTCCACTTT
CASSLGQGNSPLHF
>TRBJ2-3|TRBV11-2|TRBD2|few
TGTGCCAGCAGCTTGTTGGGAGCGGGAGGCCGAGATACGCAGTATTTT
CASSLLGAGGRDTQYF
>TRBJ2-5|TRBV6-1|.|.
TGTGCCAGCAGTGAATTGGGCCAGCCTTTAGAGTACTTC
CASSELGQPLEYF
>TRBJ2-7|TRBV11-2|.|.
TGTGCCAGCAGCTCCCCTCTCCTAGGGGACTACGAGCAGTACTTC
CASSSPLLGDYEQYF
>TRBJ2-5|TRBV4-1|.|.
TGCGCCAGCAGCCAAGAACCGGTTCAAGAGACCCAGTACTTC
CASSQEPVQETQYF
>TRBJ2-1|TRBV19|TRBD2|.
TGTGCCAGTAGTATAGGGGGAGGGCTACGGAATGAGCAGTTCTTC
CASSIGGGLRNEQFF
>TRBJ2-1|TRBV4-1|TRBD1|.
TGCGCCAGCACCGCCGTGGGACAGGGGGCCAATGAGCAGTTCTTC
CASTAVGQGANEQFF
>TRBJ2-2|TRBV6-5|TRBD1|.
TGTGCCAGCAGTTCGGGACAGCCCGGGGAGCTGTTTTTT
CASSSGQPGELFF
>TRBJ2-3|TRBV5-1|TRBD1|.
TGCGCCAGCAGCTGGGGGACAGGGGCAGATACGCAGTATTTT
CASSWGTGADTQYF
>TRBJ1-1|TRBV11-2|.|.
TGTGCCAGCAGCTTAGGGGCAGTTGAAGCTTTCTTT
CASSLGAVEAFF
>TRBJ2-7|TRBV30|TRBD1|.
TGTGCCTGGAGTGTACCGGACAGGGAGGTTGACGAGCAGTACTTC
CAWSVPDREVDEQYF
>TRBJ1-5|TRBV6-5|TRBD1|.
TGTGCCAGCAGTTCTGAGGGGGCGGGTCGTCAGCCCCAGCATTTT
CASSSEGAGRQPQHF
>TRBJ2-7|TRBV4-1|TRBD1|.
TGCGCCAGCAGCCAAGTCGGGACAGGGGTCTACGAGCAGTACTTC
CASSQVGTGVYEQYF
>TRBJ2-7|TRBV18|.|.
TGTGCCAGCTCACCAACGGACAGATCCTACGAGCAGTACTTC
CASSPTDRSYEQYF
>TRBJ2-7|TRBV2|TRBD2|once
TGTGCCAGCAATAATGGACTAGCGGGGGGCTACGAGCAGTACTTC
CASNNGLAGGYEQYF
>TRBJ2-1|TRBV7-9|.|.
TGTGCCAGCAGCTTAGCGGGAGGCCACAACAATGAGCAGTTCTTC
CASSLAGGHNNEQFF
>TRBJ2-7|TRBV10-2|.|.
TGCGCCAGCAGGTCCGACAGCTACGAGCAGTACTTC
CASRSDSYEQYF
>TRBJ2-1|TRBV6-5|TRBD2|.
TGTGCCAGCAGTTACTGGCGGGAGCTGCCCAATGAGCAGTTCTTC
CASSYWRELPNEQFF
>TRBJ1-3|TRBV28|TRBD1|.
TGTGCCAGCAGTTTGAACAGGGGGCATGGAAACACCATATATTTT
CASSLNRGHGNTIYF
>TRBJ2-1|TRBV5-1|.|.
TGCGCCAGCAGCTTGTACGCTAGAAGGTCTTTTGAGCAGTTCTTC
CASSLYARRSFEQFF
>TRBJ2-7|TRBV13|TRBD1|.
TGTGCCAGCAGCTTAAGGACAGGGCTCCACGAGCAGTACTTC
CASSLRTGLHEQYF
>TRBJ2-3|TRBV6-4|TRBD2|.
TGTGCCAGCAGTGAAGTGCCTAGCGGGACAGATACGCAGTATTTT
CASSEVPSGTDTQYF
>TRBJ1-3|TRBV6-5|.|.
TGTGCCAGCAGTTACGATCAGGGGTTGGGCGGAAACACCATATATTTT
CASSYDQGLGGNTIYF
>TRBJ2-7|TRBV28|.|.
TGTGCCAGCAGTTTACTAGCGTGGTCCTACGAGCAGTACTTC
CASSLLAWSYEQYF
>TRBJ2-7|TRBV11-2|TRBD2|.
TGTGCCAGCAGCTTGGGACTAGCGGGCTACGAGCAGTACTTC
CASSLGLAGYEQYF
>TRBJ1-2|TRBV14|.|once
TGTGCCAGCAGCCAAGGACAGGTGTACTATGGCTACACCTTC
CASSQGQVYYGYTF
>TRBJ1-5|TRBV27|.|.
TGTGCCAGCGATACCACGGGGGGAGGTCAGCCCCAGCATTTT
CASDTTGGGQPQHF
>TRBJ2-7|TRBV9|TRBD1|.
TGTGCCAGCAGCGCGGGACAGGGGATCCACGAGCAGTACTTC
CASSAGQGIHEQYF
>TRBJ2-1|TRBV6-1|TRBD2|medium-sized
TGTGCCAGCAGTCGGACTAGCGGGAGCGCGGATGAGCAGTTCTTC
CASSRTSGSADEQFF
>TRBJ2-7|TRBV9|TRBD1|.
TGTGCCAGCAGCCCTGGGACAGGGCCCTACGAGCAGTACTTC
CASSPGTGPYEQYF
>TRBJ1-1|TRBV6-1|.|.
TGTGCCAGCAGTGACATTACCACGGGGAACACTGAAGCTTTCTTT
CASSDITTGNTEAFF
>TRBJ2-7|TRBV13|TRBD2|.
TGTGCCAGCAGCTTAGAGATAGCGGGAGAATACGAGCAGTACTTC
CASSLEIAGEYEQYF
>TRBJ1-1|TRBV30|.|.
TGTGCCTGGAGTCCACGGGGGGGACCCACTGAAGCTTTCTTT
CAWSPRGGPTEAFF
>TRBJ2-7|TRBV7-9|.|.
TGTGCCAGCAGCCCGGCGGAAGCGTGGTCTTACGAGCAGTACTTC
CASSPAEAWSYEQYF
>TRBJ2-7|TRBV6-6|.|.
TGTGCCAGCAGAACAGGGGGGGTATACGAGCAGTACTTC
CASRTGGVYEQYF
>TRBJ2-7|TRBV5-1|TRBD1|.
TGCGCCAGCAGCCCAACCGGGACAGGAGGGAAGGGACTCCTATACGAGCAGTACTTC
CASSPTGTGGKGLLYEQYF
>TRBJ2-1|TRBV7-3|TRBD2|.
TGTGCCAGCAGCTTTGGGACTAGCAGTCAAGATGAGCAGTTCTTC
CASSFGTSSQDEQFF
>TRBJ1-2|TRBV30|.|.
TGTGCTCATTTAATAGGGGGGGGTCGCGATGGCTACACCTTC
CAHLIGGGRDGYTF
>TRBJ2-3|TRBV13|TRBD2|.
TGTGCCAGCAGTTCGAGTAGCGGGCCTTACACAGATACGCAGTATTTT
CASSSSSGPYTDTQYF
>TRBJ2-1|TRBV7-8|.|.
TGTGCCAGCAGCTCCCCTTGGGGACTGAGCAATGAGCAGTTCTTC
CASSSPWGLSNEQFF
>TRBJ2-3|TRBV6-5|.|.
TGTGCCAGCAGTCGCAGGTCATTGGATACGCAGTATTTT
CASSRRSLDTQYF
>TRBJ2-7|TRBV10-3|TRBD1|.
TGTGCCATCCAGTTGAGGACAGGGGGCCACGAGCAGTACTTC
CAIQLRTGGHEQYF
>TRBJ1-2|TRBV9|TRBD1|.
TGTGCCAGCAGCGTAGGGGGACAGGTCCGGGGCTACACCTTC
CASSVGGQVRGYTF
>TRBJ2-3|TRBV28|.|.
TGTGCCAGCACCCCAGGGTGGACGGGCACAGATACGCAGTATTTT
CASTPGWTGTDTQYF